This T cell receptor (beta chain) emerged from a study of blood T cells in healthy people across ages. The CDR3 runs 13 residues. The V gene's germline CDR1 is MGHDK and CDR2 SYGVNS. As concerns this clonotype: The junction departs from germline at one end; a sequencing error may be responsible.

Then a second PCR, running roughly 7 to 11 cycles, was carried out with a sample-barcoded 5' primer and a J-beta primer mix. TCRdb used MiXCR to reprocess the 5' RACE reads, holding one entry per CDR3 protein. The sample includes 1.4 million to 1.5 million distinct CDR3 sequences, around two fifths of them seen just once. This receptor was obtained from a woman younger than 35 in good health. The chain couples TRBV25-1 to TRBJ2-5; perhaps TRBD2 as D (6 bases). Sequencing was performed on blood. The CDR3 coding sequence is TGTGTCAGCAGTGGGGACTCAGGCTGGTCTAGGTACTTC. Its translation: CVSSGDSGWSRYF.